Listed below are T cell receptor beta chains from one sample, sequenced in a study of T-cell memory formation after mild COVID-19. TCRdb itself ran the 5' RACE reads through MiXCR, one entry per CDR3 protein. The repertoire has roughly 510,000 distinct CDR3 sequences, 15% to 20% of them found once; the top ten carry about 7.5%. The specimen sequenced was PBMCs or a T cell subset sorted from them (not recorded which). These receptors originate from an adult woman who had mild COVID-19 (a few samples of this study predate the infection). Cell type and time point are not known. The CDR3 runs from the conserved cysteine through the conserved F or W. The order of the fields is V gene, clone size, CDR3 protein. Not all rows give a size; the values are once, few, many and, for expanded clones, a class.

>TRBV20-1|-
CSGSIREVHTEAFF
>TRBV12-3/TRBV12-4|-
CASSFQGGDEKLFF
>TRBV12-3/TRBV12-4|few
CASSLGSGETQYF
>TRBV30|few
CAWSVVRGQGAFF
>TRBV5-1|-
CASSGGRSYEQYF
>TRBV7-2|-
CASSLGGAAPYEQYF
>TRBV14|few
CASSQQRNYGYTF
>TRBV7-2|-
CASSWEFGGAGTEAFF
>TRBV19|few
CASSSQGRTPPYNEQFF
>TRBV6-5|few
CASSYRIVGATEAFF
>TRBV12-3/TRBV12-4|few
CASTTVTDTQYF
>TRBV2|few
CASRGAGTGTTGELFF
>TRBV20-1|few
CSARGSVPYNEQFF
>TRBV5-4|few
CASSLEGNRETQYF
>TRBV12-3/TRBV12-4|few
CASTFGGTTDTEAFF
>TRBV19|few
CASRVGSNQPQHF
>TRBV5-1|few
CASSLGGVKDEQFF
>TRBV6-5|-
CASSITGAETQYF
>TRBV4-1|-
CASSQPPLFTSGGDRNPRDEQFF
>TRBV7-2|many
CASSLRQGSNQPQHF
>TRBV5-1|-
CASSLGGNFYNEQFF
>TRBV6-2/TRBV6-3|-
CASSYEQFYGYTF
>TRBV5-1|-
CASSPLWQGGSYNSPLHF
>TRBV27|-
CASSFGLAGGYEQFF
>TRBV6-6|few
CASSRPGGTEAFF
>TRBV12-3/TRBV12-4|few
CASSLRQGVAYEQYF